This T cell receptor (beta chain) stems from a study of blood T cell repertoires in COVID-19. Across the study: T cells, B-cell-depleted T cells, or PBMCs provided the cDNA or gDNA that served as material.

The assay was immunoSEQ multiplex PCR, and TCRdb's table has in-frame clones only and misses some. The profile shows roughly 280,000 clones, approximately 87% of them singletons. This CDR3 is 15 amino acids long. V lost 4 bases, J lost 4 bases, and 8 bases stayed unmatched. Germline V gene lookup returns CDR1 LGHNA and CDR2 YNFKEQ. V is TRBV4-2 and J is TRBJ2-5, with 8 bases identical to TRBD2. What was sequenced was peripheral blood. The TCR originated in a man in his sixties who had recovered from COVID-19. The CDR3 spells CASSPTSATPETQYF. CDR3 sequence (DNA): TGTGCCAGCAGCCCGACTAGCGCCACCCCAGAGACCCAGTACTTC.